The 25 T cell receptor beta chains below all came from one sample that was sequenced in a study of shared clonotypes between healthy human individuals (TCRdb year 2020). The receptor library was made with the immunoSEQ multiplex PCR assay. This is the immuneACCESS table as TCRdb keeps it, with only in-frame sequences that have V and J called. A part of the clones is gone; compared with another copy, unresolved V genes explain less than half, and the rest is unexplained. This sample holds approximately 2.4 million clones; approximately 94% were observed only once. Around 0.13% of the sample goes to the ten largest clones. Sequenced sample: naive CD4+ T cells sorted from blood. The cell subset or site label for this specimen denotes: CD45RA+ positively selected. The source is a man aged 18 to 29 in good health.

The chain links TRBV7-9 to TRBJ2-5, with D unclear. This CDR3 spans 15 amino acids. Germline values: CDR1 SEHNR, CDR2 FQNEAQ (reference sequence). Trimming removed 5 bases at V and 2 bases at J, with 15 bases between. The CDR3 region has the DNA TGTGCCAGCAGCGAACCCCGGGCCGTACAAGAGACCCAGTACTTC. Amino acids: CASSEPRAVQETQYF.

This chain joins TRBV2 and TRBJ2-5; weak D call: TRBD1 (5 bases). V was cut by 7 bases and J by 5 bases, with 11 bases left in between. CDR1 SNHLY and CDR2 FYNNEI come from the germline V gene. The CDR3 runs to 12 residues. CDR3 coding DNA: TGTGCCAGCACCTTTAAGGGGGAGACCCAGTACTTC. It yields the protein CASTFKGETQYF.

The chain links TRBV6-5 to TRBJ2-7; 9 positions match TRBD2. In germline, CDR1 is MNHEY, CDR2 SVGAGI. The CDR3 covers 15 residues. The V gene end was trimmed by 5 bases and the J gene end by 1 base; junction bases not matched to a gene: 6. CDR3: CASSLGLARSYEQYF. DNA for the CDR3: TGTGCCAGCAGTCTCGGACTAGCGAGGTCCTACGAGCAGTACTTC.

The chain uses TRBV2 and TRBJ1-5; D unclear. The CDR3 totals 16 residues. V was shortened by 5 bases and J by 1 base, with 15 bases between the two germline ends. The germline V gene encodes CDR1 SNHLY and CDR2 FYNNEI. The DNA for the CDR3 is TGTGCCAGCAGTCGGGCCCTTAGGCGGAGCAATCAGCCCCAGCATTTT. It encodes CASSRALRRSNQPQHF.

This chain links TRBV28 with TRBJ1-2; D perhaps matches TRBD1 (6 bases). Trimming took 6 bases from V and 1 from J, leaving 15 bases between them. Germline CDR1 MDHEN, CDR2 SYDVKM. The CDR3 length is 15 residues. As DNA, the CDR3 is TGTGCCAGCAGGGATTTCGGGGGGCTTAACTATGGCTACACCTTC. This sequence encodes CASRDFGGLNYGYTF.

This chain joins TRBV5-1 and TRBJ2-7, with 9 bases identical to TRBD2. V shed 7 bases and J 6 bases; nucleotides not matched to a gene: 8. Germline CDR1 is SGHRS and CDR2 is YFSETQ. The CDR3 has 13 residues. The CDR3 region is CASSLREGLEQYF. CDR3 nucleotides: TGCGCCAGCTCTTTGCGGGAGGGGCTCGAGCAGTACTTC.

J is TRBJ2-5 and V is TRBV5-4; D might be TRBD1 (6 bases). The length of the CDR3 is 13 residues. Germline CDR1 and CDR2: SGHNT and YYREEE (reference sequence). V lost 4 bases to trimming and J lost 5 bases, with 12 bases between them. CDR3 nucleotide sequence: TGTGCCAGCAGCAAAACTAGGGGGGAGACCCAGTACTTC. This codes for CASSKTRGETQYF.

CDR3 DNA sequence: TGTGCCAGCAGTCCCAGCGGGAGGGGCGAGACCCAGTACTTC. Its protein is CASSPSGRGETQYF. This chain joins TRBV27 and TRBJ2-5, with 10 bases fitting TRBD2. This CDR3 has 14 residues. With 5 bases clipped from V and 5 bases from J, the junction kept 5 bases outside the gene matches. CDR1 is MNHEY and CDR2 is SMNVEV in the germline V gene (reference sequence).

The CDR3 DNA is TGTGCCATCAGGAAGGCTGACTATGGCTACACCTTC. Its translation is CAIRKADYGYTF. The rearrangement joins TRBV10-3 to TRBJ1-2; D gene unclear. The CDR3 consists of 12 residues. The germline gives CDR1 ENHRY, CDR2 SYGVKD. Trimming cost V 6 bases and J 3 bases, with 8 bases left between them.

The chain links TRBV9 to TRBJ2-1; 9 bases match TRBD1. CDR3 length: 18 amino acids. V trimming: 3 bases; J trimming: 0 bases; junction bases outside the gene matches: 10. Germline values: CDR1 SGDLS, CDR2 YYNGEE. The DNA of the CDR3 is TGTGCCAGCAGCGGAGGGGGACAGGGAATGAGCTCCTACAATGAGCAGTTCTTC. Amino acid sequence: CASSGGGQGMSSYNEQFF. Full variable domain (missing parts from reference TRBV9 and TRBJ2-1): DSGVTQTPKHLITATGQRVTLRCSPRSGDLSVYWYQQSLDQGLQFLIQYYNGEERAKGNILERFSAQQFPDLHSELNLSSLELGDSALYFCASSGGGQGMSSYNEQFFGPGTRLTVL.

Turning to this clone: This sample includes further DNA sequences coding for the same CDR3. The rearrangement uses TRBV7-9 and TRBJ1-5; D gene ambiguous. Germline V gives CDR1 SEHNR, CDR2 FQNEAQ (reference sequence). This CDR3 region has 14 residues. With 1 base removed from V and 0 bases from J, the gap between germline ends came to 4 bases. The CDR3 DNA follows: TGTGCCAGCAGCTTAGGTAATAGCAATCAGCCCCAGCATTTT. Protein: CASSLGNSNQPQHF. The variable domain in full, with the rest retrieved from reference TRBV7-9 and TRBJ1-5, is DTGVSQNPRHKITKRGQNVTFRCDPISEHNRLYWYRQTLGQGPEFLTYFQNEAQLEKSRLLSDRFSAERPKGSFSTLEIQRTEQGDSAMYLCASSLGNSNQPQHFGDGTRLSIL.

The chain is built from TRBV9 and TRBJ1-4; maybe TRBD1 (5 bases). The CDR3 covers 16 residues. The V end lost 4 bases, the J end lost 7 bases, and 20 bases lay between the germline ends. Germline V gives CDR1 SGDLS, CDR2 YYNGEE. CDR3: CASSPSGHTSGEKLFF. DNA of the CDR3: TGTGCCAGCAGCCCGTCCGGACACACCTCTGGTGAAAAACTGTTTTTT.

The chain has TRBV25-1 and TRBJ2-5; D call uncertain. Germline loops: CDR1 MGHDK, CDR2 SYGVNS. Trimming took off 4 bases at V and 2 bases at J, with 17 bases between the two ends. This CDR3 spans 16 amino acids. The CDR3 sequence is CASSGVVAGRQETQYF. DNA of the CDR3: TGTGCCAGCAGTGGGGTGGTGGCAGGCCGACAAGAGACCCAGTACTTC.

The chain uses TRBV27 and TRBJ1-6; 7 bases agree with TRBD1. The CDR3 length is 15 residues. The V segment lost 4 bases and the J segment 7 bases; nucleotides outside the gene matches: 7. Germline V gives CDR1 MNHEY, CDR2 SMNVEV (reference sequence). For the CDR3, the DNA is TGTGCCAGCAGTTCCGGGACAGCTATCAATTCACCCCTCCACTTT. This gives the protein CASSSGTAINSPLHF.

The V call is TRBV5-1, the J call TRBJ1-6; D perhaps matches TRBD1 (5 bases). The CDR3 totals 16 residues. V lost 0 bases, J lost 7 bases, and 14 bases lay in between. Germline CDR1 SGHRS, CDR2 YFSETQ. The CDR3 coding sequence is TGCGCCAGCAGCTTGGAAGGCATAGGGGCCAATTCACCCCTCCACTTT. This sequence encodes CASSLEGIGANSPLHF.

This chain links TRBV6-1 with TRBJ1-1, with TRBD1 matching over 10 bases. Trimming at V came to 4 bases and at J to 4 bases, leaving 3 bases not matched to a gene. The CDR3 is 14 residues long. Germline loops: CDR1 MNHNS, CDR2 SASEGT. Here the CDR3 DNA reads TGTGCCAGCAGTGTTCGGACAGGGGGCACTGAAGCTTTCTTT. It translates to CASSVRTGGTEAFF.

V gene TRBV30 combines with J gene TRBJ1-3, with 7 bases identical to TRBD1. Trimming at V came to 1 base and at J to 0 bases, leaving 3 bases not matched to a gene. Per germline, CDR1 GTSNPN and CDR2 SVGIG (reference sequence). The CDR3 is 15 residues long. Here the CDR3 reads CAWSEGQHSGNTIYF. For the CDR3, the DNA is TGTGCCTGGAGTGAGGGACAGCACTCTGGAAACACCATATATTTT.

The genes are TRBV6-1 and TRBJ2-7, with D possibly being TRBD1 (5 bases). This CDR3 is 13 amino acids long. Looked up from germline, CDR1 is MNHNS and CDR2 is SASEGT. V was clipped by 3 bases and J by 5 bases, with 11 bases between them. The CDR3 coding sequence is TGTGCCAGCAGTGACCAGGGCGGCCACGAGCAGTACTTC. Its protein is CASSDQGGHEQYF.

The J gene is TRBJ1-1, the V gene TRBV5-4; D is possibly TRBD1 (5 bases). With 5 bases removed from V and 0 bases from J, the gap between germline ends came to 11 bases. CDR3 length: 14 amino acids. The germline V gene has CDR1 SGHNT and CDR2 YYREEE (reference sequence). The CDR3 loop is CASRSSTVNTEAFF. In nucleotides, the CDR3 is TGTGCCAGCAGATCCTCGACAGTGAACACTGAAGCTTTCTTT.

The chain uses TRBV11-2 and TRBJ2-1; possible D gene TRBD2, 6 bases. Germline V gene lookup returns CDR1 SGHAT and CDR2 FQNNGV. The V gene lost 2 bases and the J gene lost 3 bases, with 14 bases spanning the gap. The CDR3 has 16 residues. CDR3 protein: CASSLRGGAVYNEQFF. DNA for the CDR3: TGTGCCAGCAGCTTACGAGGAGGGGCCGTCTACAATGAGCAGTTCTTC. The full variable domain, its missing parts supplied by reference TRBV11-2 and TRBJ2-1, is EAGVAQSPRYKIIEKRQSVAFWCNPISGHATLYWYQQILGQGPKLLIQFQNNGVVDDSQLPKDRFSAERLKGVDSTLKIQPAKLEDSAVYLCASSLRGGAVYNEQFFGPGTRLTVL.

In DNA form, the CDR3 reads TGTGCCAGTAGTATTACAGGGAGCATCTGGGATGGTGGCTACACCTTC. Its translation: CASSITGSIWDGGYTF. V usage is TRBV19 and J usage is TRBJ1-2; the D gene is possibly TRBD1 (6 bases). The CDR3 extends over 16 amino acids. The germline V gene has CDR1 LNHDA and CDR2 SQIVND (reference sequence). Trimming shortened V by 3 bases and J by 7 bases, and 21 bases separated the two germline ends. Using reference TRBV19 and TRBJ1-2 for the parts outside the CDR3, the full variable domain is DGGITQSPKYLFRKEGQNVTLSCEQNLNHDAMYWYRQDPGQGLRLIYYSQIVNDFQKGDIAEGYSVSREKKESFPLTVTSAQKNPTAFYLCASSITGSIWDGGYTFGSGTRLTVV.

This clone was seen just once. The V call is TRBV6-5, the J call TRBJ2-7; D gene uncertain. Between the trimmed V and J ends, which lost 2 bases and 4 bases, there was a span of 12 bases. Germline CDR1 and CDR2: MNHEY and SVGAGI. CDR3 length equals 14 residues. CDR3 DNA: TGTGCCAGCAGTTACAGGGCACAAGGATACGAGCAGTACTTC. Amino acids: CASSYRAQGYEQYF.

V gene TRBV7-9 combines with J gene TRBJ2-3; 9 positions agree with TRBD2. CDR1 SEHNR and CDR2 FQNEAQ come from the germline V gene (reference sequence). After removal of 1 base from V and 3 bases from J, the junction contained 14 bases not matched to a gene. This CDR3 has 19 residues. The CDR3 bases are TGTGCCAGCAGCTTAGGGAGGGAGCCTAGCGGGACTTCGACAGATACGCAGTATTTT. Translation: CASSLGREPSGTSTDTQYF.

Only one count was recorded for this clone. The V and J genes are TRBV19 and TRBJ2-2; 7 bases map to TRBD2. With 6 bases clipped from V and 4 bases from J, the junction kept 2 bases outside the gene matches. Per germline, CDR1 LNHDA and CDR2 SQIVND (reference sequence). The CDR3 covers 13 residues. CDR3 nucleotides: TGTGCCAGTAGAAGGACTAGCACCGGGGAGCTGTTTTTT. This gives the protein CASRRTSTGELFF.

This clone has just one count. Here the CDR3 DNA reads TGTGCCAGCAGCTTGGGGACAGGGTTGGGTCAGCCCCAGCATTTT. Translating gives CASSLGTGLGQPQHF. V usage is TRBV5-4 and J usage is TRBJ1-5; TRBD1 matches at 8 bases. The length of the CDR3 is 15 residues. J lost 6 bases, V lost 0 bases, and 5 bases had no gene match. Germline lookup yields CDR1 SGHNT and CDR2 YYREEE (reference sequence).